This T cell receptor beta chain derives from a study of blood T cell repertoires in COVID-19. Study-wide background: From T cells, B-cell-depleted T cells, or PBMCs came the material, which was cDNA or gDNA.

The table came from immunoSEQ multiplex PCR; TCRdb's copy has only in-frame clones and leaves some out. The sample has roughly 110,000 clones, around 85% seen once. Seattle patient enrollment occurred during active infection, with longitudinal follow-up thereafter. Germline assignment: CDR1 LGHDT and CDR2 YNNKEL (reference sequence). The CDR3 is 16 residues long. Deletions cut 0 bases from V and 5 bases from J, with 16 bases between. The chain employs TRBV3-1 (or the pseudogene TRBV3-2) and TRBJ1-2; perhaps TRBD1 as D (5 bases). Sequenced material: peripheral blood. The source is a woman aged 55 to 70 with COVID-19, enrolled during active disease. The chain's CDR3 is CASSQEAGLLVYGYTF. Here the CDR3 DNA reads TGTGCCAGCAGCCAAGAAGCAGGGTTATTGGTTTATGGCTACACCTTC.